This TCR beta chain was recovered during a study of T cell responses to AZD1222 COVID-19 vaccine. Study-wide results and limits: The CD4 TCRs associated with vaccination extended across spike and predominated at 160-218 and 743-854. Repertoire samples came only from after the peak T cell response. Mostly white British, mostly female donors; authors suggested clonal diversity may be underestimated. Targets within unmutated variant regions were reportedly found for nearly half of spike-specific TCRs.

Concerning this clone: Its antigen remains unidentified.

CDR1 is SGHNT, CDR2 YENEEA, per germline. This CDR3 contains 14 residues. Trimming cost V 1 base and J 0 bases, with 4 bases left between them. The data were produced by immunoSEQ multiplex PCR, yet TCRdb's version contains in-frame clones alone and is incomplete. Of roughly 120,000 clones in the sample, more than 85% were seen once. The rearrangement uses TRBV11-3 and TRBJ1-3, with D uncertain. Sequencing used peripheral blood, obtained on day 0 of AZD1222 vaccination. The clonotype was recovered from an adult in good health. CDR3 sequence reads: CASSLARSGNTIYF. The CDR3 nucleotides are TGTGCCAGCAGCTTAGCCCGCTCTGGAAACACCATATATTTT.